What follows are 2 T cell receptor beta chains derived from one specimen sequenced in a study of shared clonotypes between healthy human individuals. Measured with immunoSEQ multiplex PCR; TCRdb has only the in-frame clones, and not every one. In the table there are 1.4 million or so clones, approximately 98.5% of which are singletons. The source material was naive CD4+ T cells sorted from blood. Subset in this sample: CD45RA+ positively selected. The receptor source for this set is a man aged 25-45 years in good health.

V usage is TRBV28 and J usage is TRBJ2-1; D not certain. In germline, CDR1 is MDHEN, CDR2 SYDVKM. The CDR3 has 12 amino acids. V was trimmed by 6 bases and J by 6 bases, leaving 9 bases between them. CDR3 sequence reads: CASRLDGNEQFF. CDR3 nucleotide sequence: TGTGCCAGCAGGCTGGACGGCAATGAGCAGTTCTTC.

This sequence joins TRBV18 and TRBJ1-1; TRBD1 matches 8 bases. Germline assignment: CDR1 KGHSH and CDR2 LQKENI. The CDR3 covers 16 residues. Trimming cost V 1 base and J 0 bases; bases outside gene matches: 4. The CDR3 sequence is CASSPRQGQVNTEAFF. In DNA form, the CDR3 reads TGTGCCAGCTCACCACGACAGGGGCAAGTGAACACTGAAGCTTTCTTT.